The 30 T cell receptor beta chains listed next were all sequenced from one sample in a study of vaccination and CD4 T cells after COVID-19. The Oncomine TCR Beta short-read assay was applied to DNA of cultured CD4+ T cells. TCRdb itself ran the PCR reads through MiXCR, one entry per CDR3 protein. The table includes 7,500 to 9,000 distinct CDR3 sequences, roughly 19% detected once. Treatment in this sample: roughly 11-day PBMC culture with coronavirus spike peptide pools or control peptides (ViraFEST assay). The antigens for these receptors are not known. The sample here was CD4+ T cells from blood, cultured in vitro, taken after SARS-CoV-2 vaccination. Receptors originate from a human donor who had recovered from COVID-19.

The chain uses TRBV7-9 and TRBJ2-2; the match to TRBD2 covers 8 bases. This CDR3 contains 15 residues. Trimming cost V 2 bases and J 6 bases; bases outside gene matches: 5. Germline CDR1 reads SEHNR; CDR2 reads FQNEAQ (reference sequence). In DNA form, the CDR3 reads TGTGCCAGCAGCTTAAAAAGCGGGGGTTCCGGGGAGCTGTTTTTT. Encoded protein: CASSLKSGGSGELFF. The variable domain in full, completed from reference TRBV7-9 and TRBJ2-2, reads DTGVSQNPRHKITKRGQNVTFRCDPISEHNRLYWYRQTLGQGPEFLTYFQNEAQLEKSRLLSDRFSAERPKGSFSTLEIQRTEQGDSAMYLCASSLKSGGSGELFFGEGSRLTVL.

This sequence joins TRBV12-3 or TRBV12-4 and TRBJ2-7, with 7 nucleotides matching TRBD1. V shed 6 bases, J shed 6 bases, and the junction held 11 bases outside the gene matches. This CDR3 is built from 14 residues. The CDR3 sequence is CASRLEVKGAEQYF. The CDR3 nucleotides read TGTGCCAGCAGGCTCGAAGTTAAGGGGGCCGAGCAGTACTTC.

The CDR3 region is CASRDPNEKLFF. In nucleotides, the CDR3 is TGTGCCAGCAGGGATCCCAATGAAAAACTGTTTTTT. V gene TRBV28 combines with J gene TRBJ1-4, with D hard to call. V was pared by 6 bases and J by 5 bases, with 7 bases between. The CDR3 spans 12 residues. Germline loops: CDR1 MDHEN, CDR2 SYDVKM.

V usage is TRBV7-6 and J usage is TRBJ2-7, with 12 bases identical to TRBD1. The trim removed 1 base at V and 2 bases at J, leaving 0 bases unmatched. CDR1 and CDR2 (germline): SGHVS, FNYEAQ. This CDR3 has 15 residues. The chain's CDR3 is CASSLGDRGPYEQYF. For the CDR3, the DNA is TGTGCCAGCAGCTTAGGGGACAGGGGGCCCTACGAGCAGTACTTC. The variable domain in full, with the rest retrieved from reference TRBV7-6 and TRBJ2-7, is GAGVSQSPRYKVTKRGQDVALRCDPISGHVSLYWYRQALGQGPEFLTYFNYEAQQDKSGLPNDRFSAERPEGSISTLTIQRTEQRDSAMYRCASSLGDRGPYEQYFGPGTRLTVT.

The chain uses TRBV5-1 and TRBJ1-2; unclear D gene. The CDR3 length is 14 residues. V shed 0 bases and J shed 4 bases, with 10 bases lying between them. Germline lookup yields CDR1 SGHRS and CDR2 YFSETQ. CDR3 sequence reads: CASSLDTGSYGYTF. CDR3 in DNA: TGCGCCAGCAGCTTGGATACGGGCTCCTATGGCTACACCTTC.

Regarding this clonotype: It may be a read error: a sequence one base away is much more abundant. The chain has TRBV20-1 and TRBJ2-5; 7 bases are shared with TRBD1. The CDR3 spans 15 residues. Germline lookup yields CDR1 DFQATT and CDR2 SNEGSKA (reference sequence). DNA for the CDR3: TGCGGTGCTAGATCATACAGGGGCCCCTCAGAGACCCAGTACTTC. Its translation is CGARSYRGPSETQYF.

The chain joins TRBV19 to TRBJ2-1; possibly TRBD1 for D (6 bases). Trimming removed 6 bases at V and 0 bases at J, with 9 bases between. Germline lookup yields CDR1 LNHDA and CDR2 SQIVND (reference sequence). The CDR3 has 14 residues. The CDR3 is CASSGQSSYNEQFF. CDR3 coding DNA: TGTGCCAGTAGCGGACAGAGCTCCTACAATGAGCAGTTCTTC.

The V call is TRBV20-1, the J call TRBJ2-5; TRBD1 is a possible D gene (5 bases). The CDR3 length is 19 residues. The germline V gene has CDR1 DFQATT and CDR2 SNEGSKA (reference sequence). V was pared by 4 bases and J by 4 bases, with 31 bases between. CDR3 in DNA: TGCAGTGCTACCCCCTCGACAACAGGAAATTTAGATGAGAGAGAGACCCAGTACTTC. Its protein product is CSATPSTTGNLDERETQYF.

This clonotype is termed medium-sized. The chain couples TRBV20-1 to TRBJ2-3, with TRBD2 matching 11 bases. CDR1 is DFQATT, CDR2 SNEGSKA, per germline (reference sequence). J was trimmed by 0 bases and V by 6 bases; bases with no gene match: 2. The CDR3 has 14 residues. The CDR3 protein is CSAGTSGSTDTQYF. CDR3 coding DNA: TGCAGTGCGGGGACTAGCGGTAGCACAGATACGCAGTATTTT.

The rearrangement links TRBV19 to TRBJ2-3; no clear D. This CDR3 is built from 13 residues. Trimming cost V 3 bases and J 2 bases, with 6 bases left between them. Germline loops: CDR1 LNHDA, CDR2 SQIVND (reference sequence). The CDR3 here is CASSMGYTDTQYF. The CDR3, as DNA: TGTGCCAGTAGTATGGGGTACACAGATACGCAGTATTTT.

The chain is built from TRBV18 and TRBJ1-2, with TRBD1 as a possible D gene (6 bases). CDR1 is KGHSH, CDR2 LQKENI, per germline. Trimming took off 4 bases at V and 0 bases at J, with 9 bases between the two ends. The length of the CDR3 is 14 residues. The CDR3 DNA reads as TGTGCCAGCTCACACGACAGGACTAACTATGGCTACACCTTC. It yields the protein CASSHDRTNYGYTF. Using reference TRBV18 and TRBJ1-2 for the parts outside the CDR3, the full variable domain is NAGVMQNPRHLVRRRGQEARLRCSPMKGHSHVYWYRQLPEEGLKFMVYLQKENIIDESGMPKERFSAEFPKEGPSILRIQQVVRGDSAAYFCASSHDRTNYGYTFGSGTRLTVV.

The V call is TRBV5-1, the J call TRBJ2-3; possibly TRBD2 for D (5 bases). The CDR3 loop spans 20 amino acids. Looked up from germline, CDR1 is SGHRS and CDR2 is YFSETQ. Trimming shortened V by 4 bases and J by 2 bases, and 29 bases separated the two germline ends. The DNA for the CDR3 is TGCGCCAGCAGCCCAGGACGCTCCCCGAGGCGGGTCGAATACACAGATACGCAGTATTTT. It is translated as CASSPGRSPRRVEYTDTQYF.

The rearrangement uses TRBV6-5 and TRBJ2-1; 11 bases line up with TRBD2. CDR3 length: 15 amino acids. The V segment lost 4 bases and the J segment 5 bases; nucleotides outside the gene matches: 4. Germline CDR1 reads MNHEY; CDR2 reads SVGAGI. CDR3 sequence (DNA): TGTGCCAGCAGTTCGGGGACTAGCGGTAACAATGAGCAGTTCTTC. As protein: CASSSGTSGNNEQFF.

The chain couples TRBV19 to TRBJ2-3; TRBD2 matches at 10 bases. Germline loops: CDR1 LNHDA, CDR2 SQIVND (reference sequence). With V trimmed by 0 bases and J by 3 bases, 6 bases remained unmatched. There are 17 residues in the CDR3. CDR3 DNA: TGTGCCAGTAGTATAGAAGCTAGCGGGAGTGCAACAGATACGCAGTATTTT. It encodes CASSIEASGSATDTQYF.

This clonotype appeared once. V usage is TRBV20-1 and J usage is TRBJ1-1, with 8 positions matching TRBD1. This CDR3 spans 15 amino acids. CDR1 and CDR2 from the germline V gene are DFQATT and SNEGSKA (reference sequence). J was trimmed by 3 bases and V by 1 base; bases with no gene match: 7. In nucleotides, the CDR3 is TGCAGTGCTAGAGCCCCGGGACAGGTGGACACTGAAGCTTTCTTT. Translation: CSARAPGQVDTEAFF.

This clonotype has only a few counts. J is TRBJ1-3 and V is TRBV28; 10 positions match TRBD1. CDR1 and CDR2 from the germline V gene are MDHEN and SYDVKM. With V trimmed by 5 bases and J by 4 bases, 2 bases remained unmatched. The CDR3 is 14 amino acids. CDR3 in DNA: TGTGCCAGCAGTGGGACAGGGGAAGGAAACACCATATATTTT. Translation gives CASSGTGEGNTIYF.

The gene calls are TRBV5-1 and TRBJ1-2; a weak D match, TRBD1 (5 bases). V was trimmed by 0 bases and J by 0 bases, leaving 12 bases between them. This CDR3 has 16 amino acids. Germline-derived CDR1 and CDR2 are SGHRS and YFSETQ. CDR3 coding DNA: TGCGCCAGCAGCTTGGATGGGGGAGACGCTAACTATGGCTACACCTTC. Its translation: CASSLDGGDANYGYTF.

Within the sample, this clonotype is medium-sized. The chain recombines TRBV28 with TRBJ1-1, with 10 bases fitting TRBD1. Germline V gene lookup returns CDR1 MDHEN and CDR2 SYDVKM. Trimming at V came to 5 bases and at J to 4 bases, leaving 7 bases not matched to a gene. The CDR3 has 15 amino acids. CDR3 nucleotides: TGTGCCAGCAGTCCAAGGAGGACAGGGGGCACTGAAGCTTTCTTT. This encodes CASSPRRTGGTEAFF.

The chain has TRBV10-3 and TRBJ1-2, with TRBD1 as a possible D gene (6 bases). CDR1 and CDR2 from the germline V gene are ENHRY and SYGVKD. The CDR3 extends over 13 amino acids. Trimming pared 9 bases from V and 5 bases from J, leaving 16 bases between. The CDR3 region is CAIPGHAPYGYTF. The CDR3 bases are TGTGCCATACCGGGACATGCGCCTTATGGCTACACCTTC.

This chain links TRBV6-1 with TRBJ2-3; D assignment may be TRBD1 or TRBD2 (5 bases each). The V end lost 2 bases, the J end lost 0 bases, and 12 bases lay between the germline ends. Looked up from germline, CDR1 is MNHNS and CDR2 is SASEGT. The CDR3 loop spans 16 amino acids. The CDR3 nucleotides read TGTGCCAGCAGTGAAAGGGGAGCCCTTAGCACAGATACGCAGTATTTT. Its translation: CASSERGALSTDTQYF.

In its sample, this clonotype ranks as medium-sized. The chain links TRBV20-1 to TRBJ1-6; D is unresolved. The V and J ends lost 0 bases and 1 base respectively, with 13 bases between them. CDR1 and CDR2 from the germline V gene are DFQATT and SNEGSKA (reference sequence). This CDR3 is 17 amino acids long. CDR3 residues: CSARDGIQDSYNSPLHF. DNA of the CDR3: TGCAGTGCTAGAGATGGAATCCAGGATTCCTATAATTCACCCCTCCACTTT.

The table lists this clonotype with a few counts. CDR3 protein: CASKAGTTDTQYF. The CDR3 nucleotides are TGTGCCAGCAAAGCGGGGACCACAGATACGCAGTATTTT. The chain uses TRBV2 and TRBJ2-3; TRBD2 agrees at 7 bases. The germline gives CDR1 SNHLY, CDR2 FYNNEI. With 7 bases clipped from V and 2 bases from J, the junction kept 3 bases outside the gene matches. There are 13 residues in the CDR3.

DNA for the CDR3: TGTGCCAGTAGTGTCGGGGGCAGGTATAGCAATCAGCCCCAGCATTTT. It yields the protein CASSVGGRYSNQPQHF. This rearrangement joins TRBV19 to TRBJ1-5; a possible D gene is TRBD1 (6 bases). The germline V gene encodes CDR1 LNHDA and CDR2 SQIVND (reference sequence). CDR3 size: 16 residues. V was cut by 5 bases and J by 0 bases, with 14 bases left in between.

The chain employs TRBV5-1 and TRBJ2-3; D is possibly TRBD1 or TRBD2 (5 bases each). This CDR3 region has 15 residues. V was pared by 4 bases and J by 2 bases, with 14 bases between. Germline CDR1 and CDR2: SGHRS and YFSETQ. The CDR3 coding sequence is TGCGCCAGCAGCCCCAGGTCGGGGCACACAGATACGCAGTATTTT. This codes for CASSPRSGHTDTQYF.

This clonotype was found a few times. CDR3 coding DNA: TGTGCCAGCAGGGGACCGGGACGCGGCTCATCTGAAGCTTTCTTT. It is translated as CASRGPGRGSSEAFF. The chain links TRBV28 to TRBJ1-1; tentative D call: TRBD1 (5 bases). This CDR3 is 15 amino acids long. Germline V gene sequence: CDR1 MDHEN, CDR2 SYDVKM. Trimming removed 6 bases at V and 6 bases at J, with 20 bases between.

This clonotype has a single count. This chain uses TRBV5-6 with TRBJ1-1; the D gene is possibly TRBD1 (5 bases). CDR3 length: 13 residues. Germline CDR1 and CDR2: SGHDT and YYEEEE. The V and J ends lost 6 bases and 6 bases respectively, with 15 bases between them. This CDR3 is CASNRGLTSEAFF. The CDR3 nucleotides read TGTGCCAGCAATAGGGGCCTGACATCTGAAGCTTTCTTT. Based on the CDR3 plus reference TRBV5-6 and TRBJ1-1, the full variable domain is DAGVTQSPTHLIKTRGQQVTLRCSPKSGHDTVSWYQQALGQGPQFIFQYYEEEERQRGNFPDRFSGHQFPNYSSELNVNALLLGDSALYLCASNRGLTSEAFFGQGTRLTVV.

This chain links TRBV11-2 with TRBJ1-5, with D hard to call. V lost 5 bases to trimming and J lost 9 bases, with 14 bases between them. The CDR3 extends over 13 amino acids. Looked up from germline, CDR1 is SGHAT and CDR2 is FQNNGV. This chain's CDR3 is CASSPGVFRPQHF. For the CDR3, the DNA is TGTGCCAGCAGCCCCGGCGTATTCCGGCCCCAGCATTTT.

This clonotype is medium-sized. V gene TRBV4-1 combines with J gene TRBJ1-2; D gene unclear. CDR3 length: 15 residues. The ends were cut back, 0 bases at V and 1 base at J, with 9 bases in the middle. In germline, CDR1 is MGHRA, CDR2 YSYEKL. CDR3 nucleotide sequence: TGCGCCAGCAGCCAAGATTTGGGCTTTAACTATGGCTACACCTTC. This encodes CASSQDLGFNYGYTF.

By frequency in the sample, this clonotype is medium-sized. This rearrangement joins TRBV6-1 to TRBJ2-5; no reliable D call. The V end was cut by 8 bases, the J end by 1 base, with 11 bases between. The germline gives CDR1 MNHNS, CDR2 SASEGT. The length of the CDR3 is 13 residues. The CDR3 spells CASSAEIQETQYF. CDR3 in DNA: TGTGCCAGCTCGGCGGAAATCCAAGAGACCCAGTACTTC.

The chain joins TRBV18 to TRBJ2-7; 9 bases line up with TRBD1. With V trimmed by 3 bases and J by 3 bases, 6 bases remained unmatched. The CDR3 totals 15 residues. Germline CDR1 KGHSH, CDR2 LQKENI. CDR3 loop: CASSPGTGRIYEQYF. Here the CDR3 DNA reads TGTGCCAGCTCACCGGGGACAGGGCGAATCTACGAGCAGTACTTC. The whole variable domain, remainder taken from reference TRBV18 and TRBJ2-7, is NAGVMQNPRHLVRRRGQEARLRCSPMKGHSHVYWYRQLPEEGLKFMVYLQKENIIDESGMPKERFSAEFPKEGPSILRIQQVVRGDSAAYFCASSPGTGRIYEQYFGPGTRLTVT.